The 32 T cell receptor beta chains listed next were all sequenced from one sample in a study of long-term antiretroviral therapy in people with HIV. Version v3.0 of the immunoSEQ assay was performed at survey level. Produced via immunoSEQ multiplex PCR; TCRdb's table is partial and in-frame only. This sample has 2,500 to 3,000 clones, with 79% found just once. This sample comprised unsorted PBMCs, obtained 0.4 years before starting antiretroviral therapy. Receptors were obtained from a woman aged 40 to 50 with HIV.

This chain uses TRBV9 with TRBJ2-7; 7 positions agree with TRBD1. Germline loops: CDR1 SGDLS, CDR2 YYNGEE. Trimming cost V 4 bases and J 0 bases; bases outside gene matches: 10. The CDR3 is 16 residues long. The CDR3 DNA is TGTGCCAGCAGCTCCTCGACAGGGCTCAACTCCTACGAGCAGTACTTC. This sequence encodes CASSSSTGLNSYEQYF.

V usage is TRBV18 and J usage is TRBJ1-1, with D possibly TRBD1 on 5 matching bases. Germline-derived CDR1 and CDR2 are KGHSH and LQKENI. The V end lost 6 bases, the J end lost 11 bases, and 19 bases lay between the germline ends. CDR3 length: 13 amino acids. The CDR3 protein is CASSAFRSGGAFF. In DNA, the CDR3 is TGTGCCAGCTCCGCTTTTCGGAGCGGGGGGGCTTTCTTT.

This clone is termed large. This rearrangement joins TRBV4-3 to TRBJ2-7; 8 nucleotides align to TRBD2. Trimming removed 1 base from V and 6 bases from J; junction bases left unmatched: 8. Germline V CDR1 and CDR2: LGHNA, YSLEER. This CDR3 has 15 amino acids. The CDR3 region has the DNA TGCGCCAGCAGCCAAGCATTGCGGGAGGTTGCCGAGCAGTACTTC. Translating gives CASSQALREVAEQYF.

This clone was observed a handful of times. The CDR3 reads CASSQSGQGNQPQHF. Here the CDR3 DNA reads TGCGCCAGCAGCCAGTCAGGACAGGGGAATCAGCCCCAGCATTTT. This chain connects TRBV4-1 to TRBJ1-5; 9 nucleotides agree with TRBD1. CDR1 is MGHRA, CDR2 YSYEKL, per germline. CDR3 length: 15 residues. With 3 bases clipped from V and 4 bases from J, the junction kept 4 bases outside the gene matches.

This clone is large. The DNA for the CDR3 is TGTGCCAGCAGCTTAGTTTGGGCAGCCTACGAGCAGTACTTC. As protein: CASSLVWAAYEQYF. This sequence joins TRBV7-9 and TRBJ2-7; D not resolved. The V and J ends lost 1 base and 2 bases respectively, with 9 bases between them. Germline V gene lookup returns CDR1 SEHNR and CDR2 FQNEAQ (reference sequence). The CDR3 contains 14 residues.

V and J are TRBV27 and TRBJ2-3; TRBD1 or TRBD2 may be the D gene (5 bases each). Germline lookup yields CDR1 MNHEY and CDR2 SMNVEV (reference sequence). Deletions cut 3 bases from V and 5 bases from J, with 9 bases between. This CDR3 comprises 13 residues. In DNA, the CDR3 is TGTGCCAGCAGTTTTGGGACGGGAGATACGCAGTATTTT. The encoded protein is CASSFGTGDTQYF.

The chain joins TRBV7-2 to TRBJ2-7; 11 nucleotides align to TRBD2. Trimming took 5 bases from V and 4 from J; bases not matched to a gene: 4. This CDR3 has 14 residues. Germline-derived CDR1 and CDR2 are SGHTA and FQGNSA. The CDR3, as DNA: TGTGCCAGCAGCCTTACTAGCGGGAGTTACGAGCAGTACTTC. Protein product: CASSLTSGSYEQYF. Together with reference TRBV7-2 and TRBJ2-7, the CDR3 gives the full variable domain: GAGVSQSPSNKVTEKGKDVELRCDPISGHTALYWYRQSLGQGLEFLIYFQGNSAPDKSGLPSDRFSAERTGGSVSTLTIQRTQQEDSAVYLCASSLTSGSYEQYFGPGTRLTVT.

The chain combines TRBV9 with TRBJ1-1; a weak D match, TRBD1 (6 bases). CDR1 SGDLS and CDR2 YYNGEE come from the germline V gene. The V end lost 0 bases, the J end lost 5 bases, and 14 bases lay between the germline ends. This CDR3 is built from 15 residues. The DNA of the CDR3 is TGTGCCAGCAGCGTAGAGGCAGGGGATCTGACTGAAGCTTTCTTT. Amino acids: CASSVEAGDLTEAFF.

The chain is built from TRBV12-1 and TRBJ1-1; TRBD1, the D gene given by the table, was not confirmed from the DNA. TRBV12-1 is marked as a pseudogene. The CDR3 is made up of 20 amino acids. The CDR3 region is CASSFGQGYSRSEENTEAFF. The CDR3 region has the DNA TGTGCCAGCAGCTTTGGACAGGGTTATTCGAGGTCGGAAGAGAACACTGAAGCTTTCTTT.

In its sample, this clone was seen once. The genes are TRBV7-8 and TRBJ2-7; tentatively, D is TRBD2 (6 bases). V gave up 0 bases and J gave up 5 bases, with 11 bases separating them. This CDR3 contains 14 residues. Germline V gene lookup returns CDR1 SGHVS and CDR2 FQNEAQ. CDR3 protein: CASSLAAGIDEQYF. The CDR3 nucleotides read TGTGCCAGCAGCTTAGCGGCGGGAATCGACGAGCAGTACTTC.

V gene TRBV28 combines with J gene TRBJ2-1; D may be TRBD2 (6 bases). The V end was cut by 1 base, the J end by 0 bases, with 13 bases between. The CDR3 length is 17 residues. Germline V lookup: CDR1 MDHEN, CDR2 SYDVKM. The CDR3, as DNA: TGTGCCAGCAGTTTATACTGGAGGGGAAGCTCCTACAATGAGCAGTTCTTC. Residues: CASSLYWRGSSYNEQFF.

The J gene is TRBJ1-4, the V gene TRBV7-9; tentative D call: TRBD1 (6 bases). The CDR3 loop spans 17 amino acids. V was trimmed by 6 bases and J by 3 bases, leaving 20 bases between them. Germline loops: CDR1 SEHNR, CDR2 FQNEAQ (reference sequence). CDR3 loop: CASRLGRGSAANEKLFF. DNA of the CDR3: TGTGCCAGCAGGCTGGGCAGGGGAAGTGCGGCTAATGAAAAACTGTTTTTT.

The V call is TRBV6-9, the J call TRBJ2-7; TRBD1 aligns across 7 bases. CDR3 length: 12 amino acids. The V segment lost 6 bases and the J segment 6 bases; nucleotides outside the gene matches: 5. CDR1 is MNHGY, CDR2 SVAAGI, per germline. CDR3 in DNA: TGTGCCAGCAGCCTGACAGGGACCGAGCAGTACTTC. Residues: CASSLTGTEQYF.

The V call is TRBV9, the J call TRBJ2-7, with a possible D match to TRBD2 (6 bases). V dropped 0 bases and J dropped 4 bases, with 20 bases sitting between them. The CDR3 is 17 amino acids. Germline CDR1 SGDLS, CDR2 YYNGEE. The CDR3 sequence is CASSVGDSRSQPYEQYF. In nucleotides, the CDR3 is TGTGCCAGCAGCGTAGGGGACTCTCGATCCCAGCCTTACGAGCAGTACTTC. Using reference TRBV9 and TRBJ2-7 for the parts outside the CDR3, the full variable domain is DSGVTQTPKHLITATGQRVTLRCSPRSGDLSVYWYQQSLDQGLQFLIQYYNGEERAKGNILERFSAQQFPDLHSELNLSSLELGDSALYFCASSVGDSRSQPYEQYFGPGTRLTVT.

The chain uses TRBV7-9 and TRBJ2-3; 7 bases agree with TRBD2. CDR3 length: 15 amino acids. Germline lookup yields CDR1 SEHNR and CDR2 FQNEAQ (reference sequence). V shed 5 bases, J shed 5 bases, and the junction held 10 bases outside the gene matches. The CDR3, as DNA: TGTGCCAGCAGCCTGAAGAGGCTAGCGGAAGATACGCAGTATTTT. It translates to CASSLKRLAEDTQYF. Supplemented by reference TRBV7-9 and TRBJ2-3, the full variable domain reads DTGVSQNPRHKITKRGQNVTFRCDPISEHNRLYWYRQTLGQGPEFLTYFQNEAQLEKSRLLSDRFSAERPKGSFSTLEIQRTEQGDSAMYLCASSLKRLAEDTQYFGPGTRLTVL.

This chain links TRBV7-9 with TRBJ1-2; D ambiguous. Germline CDR1 and CDR2: SEHNR and FQNEAQ (reference sequence). The CDR3 runs to 13 residues. V lost 5 bases and J 8 bases, leaving 15 bases between the germline ends. The CDR3 is CASSPGGHGGYTF. CDR3 DNA: TGTGCCAGCAGCCCGGGAGGGCACGGAGGCTACACCTTC.

The genes are TRBV11-2 and TRBJ2-1; D is possibly TRBD2 (5 bases). V lost 2 bases, J lost 4 bases, and 12 bases lay in between. This CDR3 spans 15 amino acids. CDR1 and CDR2 (germline): SGHAT, FQNNGV. DNA for the CDR3: TGTGCCAGCAGCTTACATTCGGGATATTACAATGAGCAGTTCTTC. Translating it yields CASSLHSGYYNEQFF.

The rearrangement joins TRBV6-4 to TRBJ1-5, with a weak D call TRBD1 (5 bases). CDR1 MRHNA and CDR2 SNTAGT come from the germline V gene. The CDR3 loop spans 17 amino acids. Trimming left V 2 bases short and J 9 bases short, with 23 bases between. This chain's CDR3 is CASSDPRAGQGPPPQHF. CDR3 DNA: TGTGCCAGCAGTGACCCCAGGGCTGGCCAGGGACCTCCGCCCCAGCATTTT.

The rearrangement joins TRBV7-2 to TRBJ2-1; no reliable D call. V gave up 1 base and J gave up 9 bases, with 7 bases separating them. The germline V gene has CDR1 SGHTA and CDR2 FQGNSA. There are 12 residues in the CDR3. CDR3 residues: CASSLVVGEQFF. CDR3 nucleotides: TGTGCCAGCAGCTTAGTAGTGGGTGAGCAGTTCTTC.

The chain is built from TRBV7-6 and TRBJ2-5; D ambiguous. Germline V gives CDR1 SGHVS, CDR2 FNYEAQ. The CDR3 loop spans 13 amino acids. The V end was cut by 5 bases, the J end by 5 bases, with 12 bases between. This CDR3 reads CASSAWVSETQYF. The CDR3 nucleotides are TGTGCCAGCAGCGCGTGGGTTTCGGAGACCCAGTACTTC.

The rearrangement joins TRBV7-3 to TRBJ2-1, with 8 bases lining up with TRBD2. CDR3 size: 16 residues. The V and J ends lost 4 bases and 8 bases, in that order; junction bases with no gene match: 13. In germline, CDR1 is SGHTA, CDR2 FQGTGA. The CDR3 DNA follows: TGTGCCAGCAGCTCCCCGGGGGGGGGAGGGCCTCATGAGCAGTTCTTC. It encodes CASSSPGGGGPHEQFF.

The CDR3 reads CASSPGLASETQYF. The CDR3 DNA reads as TGCGCCAGCAGCCCGGGACTAGCCTCCGAGACCCAGTACTTC. The chain is built from TRBV5-1 and TRBJ2-5, with 9 nucleotides matching TRBD2. The length of the CDR3 is 14 residues. Per the germline V gene, CDR1 is SGHRS and CDR2 is YFSETQ. Losses at the gene ends were 4 bases for V and 5 bases for J; bases not matched to a gene: 6.

In its sample, this clone was seen a few times. The gene calls are TRBV2 and TRBJ1-2; no definite D call. Germline V gene lookup returns CDR1 SNHLY and CDR2 FYNNEI. CDR3 size: 13 residues. V gave up 4 bases and J gave up 2 bases, with 8 bases separating them. This CDR3 reads CASSVSVNYGYTF. Here the CDR3 DNA reads TGTGCCAGCAGTGTATCTGTAAACTATGGCTACACCTTC.

CDR3 sequence: CASSMGVPYEQYF. The CDR3 region has the DNA TGTGCCAGTAGTATGGGGGTCCCCTACGAGCAGTACTTC. The chain couples TRBV19 to TRBJ2-7, with D perhaps matching TRBD1 or TRBD2 (5 bases each). Trimming cost V 3 bases and J 2 bases, with 8 bases left between them. The CDR3 length is 13 residues. The germline CDR1 and CDR2 sequences are LNHDA and SQIVND (reference sequence).

The rearrangement joins TRBV18 to TRBJ1-1; 9 bases map to TRBD1. The CDR3 is made up of 14 amino acids. CDR1 is KGHSH, CDR2 LQKENI, per germline. Losses at the gene ends were 0 bases for V and 8 bases for J; bases not matched to a gene: 4. The CDR3 is CASSPPGQGGEAFF. The DNA of the CDR3 is TGTGCCAGCTCACCACCGGGACAGGGAGGAGAAGCTTTCTTT. Based on the CDR3 plus reference TRBV18 and TRBJ1-1, the full variable domain is NAGVMQNPRHLVRRRGQEARLRCSPMKGHSHVYWYRQLPEEGLKFMVYLQKENIIDESGMPKERFSAEFPKEGPSILRIQQVVRGDSAAYFCASSPPGQGGEAFFGQGTRLTVV.

The chain recombines TRBV5-5 with TRBJ2-2, with 9 nucleotides matching TRBD1. The CDR3 is 20 amino acids. Trimming cost V 3 bases and J 2 bases; bases outside gene matches: 17. Germline CDR1 SGHKS, CDR2 YYEKEE (reference sequence). The CDR3 sequence is CASSYWWTRTGDKNTGELFF. CDR3 DNA sequence: TGTGCCAGCAGCTATTGGTGGACCCGGACAGGGGACAAAAACACCGGGGAGCTGTTTTTT.

This rearrangement joins TRBV2 to TRBJ2-5; perhaps D is TRBD1 or TRBD2 (7 bases each). V lost 3 bases to trimming and J lost 2 bases, with 13 bases between them. This CDR3 is 15 amino acids long. Per the germline V gene, CDR1 is SNHLY and CDR2 is FYNNEI. The CDR3 protein is CASSDTGEGQETQYF. DNA for the CDR3: TGTGCCAGCAGTGATACAGGGGAGGGACAAGAGACCCAGTACTTC.

This clone was observed a few times. This chain links TRBV15 with TRBJ1-2, with D possibly matching TRBD1 (5 bases). V was clipped by 6 bases and J by 7 bases, with 15 bases between them. From germline, CDR1 is LNHNV and CDR2 YYDKDF (reference sequence). This CDR3 has 13 residues. The CDR3 coding sequence is TGTGCCACCAGAAAGGACAACCCGGGTGGCTACACCTTC. Protein: CATRKDNPGGYTF.

The CDR3 DNA is TGCGCCAGCAGCTTAGCGGCGACCTACAATGAGCAGTTCTTC. Translating it yields CASSLAATYNEQFF. The chain couples TRBV5-1 to TRBJ2-1; D is perhaps TRBD2 (5 bases). Trimming shortened V by 2 bases and J by 2 bases, and 8 bases separated the two germline ends. The CDR3 extends over 14 amino acids. Germline values: CDR1 SGHRS, CDR2 YFSETQ.

J is TRBJ2-7 and V is TRBV19, with 10 bases that match TRBD1. The germline V gene has CDR1 LNHDA and CDR2 SQIVND (reference sequence). V shed 5 bases and J 3 bases; nucleotides not matched to a gene: 1. CDR3 length equals 13 residues. CDR3 nucleotide sequence: TGTGCCAGTAGTTGGACAGGGGGCTACGAGCAGTACTTC. Encoded protein: CASSWTGGYEQYF.

V is TRBV2 and J is TRBJ2-7, with TRBD2 matching over 7 bases. The germline V gene encodes CDR1 SNHLY and CDR2 FYNNEI. The V gene end was trimmed by 8 bases and the J gene end by 1 base; junction bases not matched to a gene: 5. The CDR3 runs 13 residues. The CDR3 sequence is CASDAGESYEQYF. The CDR3 nucleotides are TGTGCCAGCGACGCGGGAGAATCCTACGAGCAGTACTTC.

This clone turned up a few times. This chain joins TRBV18 and TRBJ2-3; no clear D gene. This CDR3 is 13 amino acids long. The V end lost 3 bases, the J end lost 1 base, and 5 bases lay between the germline ends. The germline gives CDR1 KGHSH, CDR2 LQKENI. In nucleotides, the CDR3 is TGTGCCAGCTCACCCGGACGCACAGATACGCAGTATTTT. This gives the protein CASSPGRTDTQYF.